This TCR beta chain originates from a study of T-cell memory formation after mild COVID-19. Study summary: Largely, the TCR clusters proved donor specific. The study's findings and limits: Cross-reactive memory seemingly joined, as some responding clones were found in pre-infection memory. Clones which contracted sat mainly in CM and EM if CD4+, and in EMRA if CD8+. Day 15 to 85 contracting clones showed balanced CD4/CD8; day 15 to 37 expanders favored CD4+.

V lost 4 bases to trimming and J lost 4 bases, with 11 bases between them. This CDR3 has 13 amino acids. CDR1 and CDR2 from the germline V gene are SGHRS and YFSETQ. This clonotype has at least ten counts. Its matching antigen is unknown. TCRdb processed the 5' RACE reads anew with MiXCR; each CDR3 protein has one entry. This repertoire shows around 180,000 distinct CDR3 sequences, less than 20% found once; its top ten account for 3% to 4%. Material for sequencing was PBMCs or a T cell subset sorted from them (not recorded which). The chain links TRBV5-1 to TRBJ2-5; a possible D gene is TRBD1 (5 bases). This sequence was found in a man aged 18 to 30 who had mild COVID-19 (a few samples of this study predate the infection). Cell type and time point are not known. CDR3 amino acids: CASSPGRAETQYF. As DNA, the CDR3 is TGCGCCAGCAGCCCGGGCAGGGCAGAGACCCAGTACTTC.